The 3 T cell receptor beta chains below come from one sample, sequenced in a study of cytomegalovirus exposure and HLA in healthy donors (dated by TCRdb to between 2016 and 2019). Receptor amplification or capture employed the immunoSEQ multiplex PCR assay. A mixture of 60 forward primers for TCR Vbeta segments and 13 reverse primers for TCR Jbeta segments was used in the multiplex PCR. TCRdb stores this immuneACCESS table with in-frame sequences only. Part of the clones is absent; in the studies checked, under half of the shortfall reflects unresolved V genes, and no reason is known for the rest. The sample table lists more than 150,000 clones, roughly 82% of them with a count of one. The top ten clones comprise approximately 6.3% of the sample. The material sequenced was PBMCs. The receptor source for this set is a woman aged 50 to 60 in good health and CMV-seropositive.

The chain couples TRBV19 to TRBJ1-4; 7 positions agree with TRBD1. This CDR3 comprises 13 residues. CDR1 and CDR2 (germline): LNHDA, SQIVND (reference sequence). Losses at the gene ends were 2 bases for V and 7 bases for J; bases not matched to a gene: 1. The CDR3 DNA sequence: TGTGCCAGTAGTATAACAGGGGTTGAAAAACTGTTTTTT. Amino acid sequence: CASSITGVEKLFF.

This sequence joins TRBV30 and TRBJ1-2; TRBD1 is a possible D gene (5 bases). The length of the CDR3 is 17 residues. Trimming pared 3 bases from V and 4 bases from J, leaving 24 bases between. Germline assignment: CDR1 GTSNPN and CDR2 SVGIG (reference sequence). The chain's CDR3 is CAWRRGLGKGTLYGYTF. CDR3 coding DNA: TGTGCCTGGAGGAGAGGCTTAGGTAAAGGGACTCTCTATGGCTACACCTTC.

The chain carries TRBV7-9 and TRBJ1-4; D gene ambiguous. Germline CDR1 SEHNR, CDR2 FQNEAQ (reference sequence). The CDR3 is 14 residues long. Trimming left V 1 base short and J 3 bases short, with 6 bases between. CDR3: CASSLGQSNEKLFF. DNA for the CDR3: TGTGCCAGCAGCTTAGGGCAGTCTAATGAAAAACTGTTTTTT. The complete variable domain, with remaining parts taken from reference TRBV7-9 and TRBJ1-4, reads DTGVSQNPRHKITKRGQNVTFRCDPISEHNRLYWYRQTLGQGPEFLTYFQNEAQLEKSRLLSDRFSAERPKGSFSTLEIQRTEQGDSAMYLCASSLGQSNEKLFFGSGTQLSVL.